This T cell receptor beta chain was found in a study of Graves' ophthalmopathy and Graves' hyperthyroidism. This clonotype was detected only a few times. RNA transcripts served as template for amplifying TCR beta CDR3 sequences. In the first round, RT-PCR was carried out with HTBI primers, and a multiplex PCR formed the second round. TCRdb passed the multiplex PCR reads through MiXCR, listing each CDR3 protein once. The sample carries 200,000 to 250,000 distinct CDR3 sequences, about 46% recorded once. Specimen: peripheral blood. This TCR was recovered from an adult man with Graves' ophthalmopathy.

The CDR3 loop is CAIRTGTRSYEQYF. For the CDR3, the DNA is TGTGCCATCAGAACCGGGACACGCTCCTACGAGCAGTACTTC. V is TRBV10-3 and J is TRBJ2-7, with D maybe TRBD1 (6 bases). The V gene's germline CDR1 is ENHRY and CDR2 SYGVKD. The CDR3 length is 14 residues. V dropped 6 bases and J dropped 0 bases, with 12 bases sitting between them.